The 23 T cell receptor beta chains below were found in one sample sequenced in a study of response to subunit inactivated influenza vaccine. MiXCR, run by TCRdb on the RT-PCR reads, gives a single entry per CDR3 protein. The sample lists about 160,000 distinct CDR3 sequences; roughly 10% were seen once. Source: non-naive T cells sorted from PBMCs, taken more than 35 days after vaccination. The receptors were gathered from a man aged 50-60 years who received an inactivated influenza vaccine.

This clonotype was seen ten or more times. The chain employs TRBV7-2 and TRBJ2-2, with 8 positions matching TRBD2. CDR1 SGHTA and CDR2 FQGNSA come from the germline V gene. This CDR3 spans 14 amino acids. Unmatched junction bases numbered 0, after V lost 2 bases and J lost 4 bases. In DNA, the CDR3 is TGTGCCAGCAGCTTACGGGAGGGCACCGGGGAGCTGTTTTTT. Translated, it gives CASSLREGTGELFF. Full variable domain (missing parts from reference TRBV7-2 and TRBJ2-2): GAGVSQSPSNKVTEKGKDVELRCDPISGHTALYWYRQSLGQGLEFLIYFQGNSAPDKSGLPSDRFSAERTGGSVSTLTIQRTQQEDSAVYLCASSLREGTGELFFGEGSRLTVL.

The sample holds a few counts of this clonotype. The rearrangement joins TRBV20-1 to TRBJ2-7, with 8 bases fitting TRBD2. This CDR3 region has 17 residues. The germline gives CDR1 DFQATT, CDR2 SNEGSKA (reference sequence). Trimming cost V 6 bases and J 0 bases; bases outside gene matches: 16. The CDR3 DNA is TGCAGTGCAAGCGTCGCGGGAGGTGGTTTAAGCTCCTACGAGCAGTACTTC. This codes for CSASVAGGGLSSYEQYF.

This clonotype was detected a few times. The V call is TRBV12-3 or TRBV12-4, the J call TRBJ2-7; no clear D gene. This CDR3 contains 12 residues. The V end lost 2 bases, the J end lost 5 bases, and 7 bases lay between the germline ends. The CDR3 DNA is TGTGCCAGCAGTTTAACATGGGACGAGCAGTACTTC. Translating gives CASSLTWDEQYF.

This clonotype was found a few times. The chain uses TRBV20-1 and TRBJ1-1, with a tentative D call TRBD1 (6 bases). Trimming removed 8 bases from V and 1 base from J, with 14 bases in between. This CDR3 has 13 amino acids. CDR1 is DFQATT and CDR2 is SNEGSKA in the germline V gene (reference sequence). The CDR3 is CSPRGRGNTEAFF. The DNA for the CDR3 is TGCAGTCCGCGTGGCAGGGGGAACACTGAAGCTTTCTTT.

The sample holds a few counts of this clonotype. The CDR3 reads CASSQDPGGSYEQYF. In nucleotides, the CDR3 is TGCGCCAGCAGCCAAGACCCGGGTGGGAGCTACGAGCAGTACTTC. The rearrangement uses TRBV4-3 and TRBJ2-7; tentatively, D is TRBD2 (5 bases). This CDR3 region has 15 residues. The V gene lost 0 bases and the J gene lost 3 bases, with 12 bases spanning the gap. Looked up from germline, CDR1 is LGHNA and CDR2 is YSLEER.

The table lists this clonotype with many counts. The chain employs TRBV20-1 and TRBJ2-1; 12 nucleotides align to TRBD1. The CDR3 totals 14 residues. Per germline, CDR1 DFQATT and CDR2 SNEGSKA (reference sequence). V was pared by 4 bases and J by 6 bases, with 4 bases of the junction left unmatched. Here the CDR3 DNA reads TGCAGTGCTACTCGGGACAGGGGGCTCAATGAGCAGTTCTTC. It specifies CSATRDRGLNEQFF.

The J gene is TRBJ1-4, the V gene TRBV5-6; a weak D match, TRBD1 (5 bases). Germline loops: CDR1 SGHDT, CDR2 YYEEEE. V lost 4 bases, J lost 7 bases, and 14 bases lay in between. CDR3 length: 14 amino acids. CDR3 in DNA: TGTGCCAGCAGCCCCGGGGGGGTCTCTGAAAAACTGTTTTTT. Its translation is CASSPGGVSEKLFF. The whole variable domain, filled in from reference TRBV5-6 and TRBJ1-4, reads DAGVTQSPTHLIKTRGQQVTLRCSPKSGHDTVSWYQQALGQGPQFIFQYYEEEERQRGNFPDRFSGHQFPNYSSELNVNALLLGDSALYLCASSPGGVSEKLFFGSGTQLSVL.

This clonotype was observed a handful of times. The rearrangement joins TRBV6-5 to TRBJ2-6; TRBD1 matches 9 bases. CDR1 is MNHEY, CDR2 SVGAGI, per germline. The CDR3 extends over 18 amino acids. The V gene end was trimmed by 0 bases and the J gene end by 4 bases; junction bases not matched to a gene: 7. CDR3 nucleotides: TGTGCCAGCAGTTACTCGGGGACAGGGTTCTCCGGGGCCAACGTCCTGACTTTC. Translation: CASSYSGTGFSGANVLTF.

The rearrangement uses TRBV15 and TRBJ2-7, with a weak D call TRBD1 (6 bases). This CDR3 contains 15 residues. Germline CDR1 LNHNV, CDR2 YYDKDF (reference sequence). V was clipped by 1 base and J by 7 bases, with 17 bases between them. The CDR3 bases are TGTGCCACCAGCAGAGCACAGGATACTAGGGGGGAGCAGTACTTC. Translation: CATSRAQDTRGEQYF. Combining the CDR3 with reference TRBV15 and TRBJ2-7 gives the whole variable domain DAMVIQNPRYQVTQFGKPVTLSCSQTLNHNVMYWYQQKSSQAPKLLFHYYDKDFNNEADTPDNFQSRRPNTSFCFLDIRSPGLGDTAMYLCATSRAQDTRGEQYFGPGTRLTVT.

This clonotype has more than one count but fewer than ten. The V gene is TRBV20-1, the J gene TRBJ2-5; 7 nucleotides agree with TRBD1. J lost 3 bases, V lost 6 bases, and 4 bases had no gene match. This CDR3 is 12 amino acids long. Per germline, CDR1 DFQATT and CDR2 SNEGSKA (reference sequence). The CDR3: CSAQQGKETQYF. DNA for the CDR3: TGCAGTGCCCAACAGGGGAAAGAGACCCAGTACTTC.

This clonotype has a handful of counts. This chain connects TRBV3-1 to TRBJ2-2, with 15 bases fitting TRBD2. This CDR3 is built from 17 residues. Trimming cost V 3 bases and J 6 bases; bases outside gene matches: 5. Germline assignment: CDR1 LGHDT and CDR2 YNNKEL (reference sequence). This CDR3 reads CASSHHGLAGGPGELFF. CDR3 DNA sequence: TGTGCCAGCAGCCATCACGGACTAGCGGGGGGGCCCGGGGAGCTGTTTTTT.

This chain joins TRBV6-5 and TRBJ1-6; maybe TRBD1 (6 bases). The germline V and J ends were trimmed by 0 bases and 7 bases, with 10 bases remaining between them. Germline V gene sequence: CDR1 MNHEY, CDR2 SVGAGI. The CDR3 runs 15 residues. The DNA of the CDR3 is TGTGCCAGCAGTTACTCGCTCAGGGGAAATTCACCCCTCCACTTT. Its translation: CASSYSLRGNSPLHF.

The V and J genes are TRBV13 and TRBJ1-1, with D unresolved. The CDR3 has 11 amino acids. Trimming took off 6 bases at V and 8 bases at J, with 10 bases between the two ends. Looked up from germline, CDR1 is PRHDT and CDR2 is FYEKMQ (reference sequence). Here the CDR3 DNA reads TGTGCCAGCAGGAGGTATTACGAAGCTTTCTTT. This sequence encodes CASRRYYEAFF.

The J gene is TRBJ2-7, the V gene TRBV3-1; no firm D call. V was shortened by 4 bases and J by 0 bases, with 10 bases between the two germline ends. The CDR3 is 14 amino acids. Germline values: CDR1 LGHDT, CDR2 YNNKEL (reference sequence). The CDR3 DNA sequence: TGTGCCAGCAGCCCGAGCCTCGGCTCCTACGAGCAGTACTTC. Its translation is CASSPSLGSYEQYF.

This clonotype was observed at least ten times. The J gene is TRBJ1-1, the V gene TRBV4-3; no definite D call. V shed 1 base and J shed 0 bases, with 6 bases lying between them. The CDR3 is made up of 14 amino acids. Germline V gene lookup returns CDR1 LGHNA and CDR2 YSLEER. CDR3 sequence (DNA): TGCGCCAGCAGCCAAGTTTTACTGAACACTGAAGCTTTCTTT. This encodes CASSQVLLNTEAFF.

The genes are TRBV5-5 and TRBJ2-7; D possibly corresponds to TRBD2 (6 bases). Germline lookup yields CDR1 SGHKS and CDR2 YYEKEE (reference sequence). This CDR3 is built from 16 residues. Trimming stripped 0 bases from V and 5 bases from J, with 18 bases between. CDR3 bases: TGTGCCAGCAGCTTGGATGTTAGCGGCGGGATCCACGAGCAGTACTTC. This gives the protein CASSLDVSGGIHEQYF.

This clonotype was recorded at least ten times. This rearrangement joins TRBV28 to TRBJ2-3; D unresolved. This CDR3 is built from 17 residues. The V end was cut by 8 bases, the J end by 1 base, with 22 bases between. Germline lookup yields CDR1 MDHEN and CDR2 SYDVKM. The DNA for the CDR3 is TGTGCCAGCCGCCGGCGGCGGTTGGTTATTGGCACAGATACGCAGTATTTT. The encoded protein is CASRRRRLVIGTDTQYF.

This clonotype was counted ten times or more. The V call is TRBV4-1, the J call TRBJ1-4, with D perhaps TRBD1 (5 bases). The CDR3 is 17 residues long. V was clipped by 1 base and J by 0 bases, with 12 bases between them. Per germline, CDR1 MGHRA and CDR2 YSYEKL. DNA for the CDR3: TGCGCCAGCAGCCAAGGGTACCCAGGGTCAACTAATGAAAAACTGTTTTTT. It is translated as CASSQGYPGSTNEKLFF.

The chain combines TRBV20-1 with TRBJ2-1; D not resolved. CDR1 and CDR2 from the germline V gene are DFQATT and SNEGSKA (reference sequence). The CDR3 totals 11 residues. V was shortened by 2 bases and J by 7 bases, with 6 bases between the two germline ends. The DNA for the CDR3 is TGCAGTGCTAGATTGGGTAATGAGCAGTTCTTC. This sequence encodes CSARLGNEQFF.

This clonotype was counted a few times. This chain joins TRBV21-1 and TRBJ1-6; the listed D gene, TRBD1, was not tested against the DNA. TRBV21-1 is noted as a pseudogene. CDR3 length: 18 residues. The CDR3 spells CASSRSFGDALYNSPLHF. DNA for the CDR3: TGTGCCAGCAGCAGATCTTTCGGGGACGCCCTCTATAATTCACCCCTCCACTTT.

V is TRBV7-3 and J is TRBJ1-2; 8 nucleotides agree with TRBD1. Germline V gene data show CDR1 as SGHTA and CDR2 as FQGTGA. After removal of 5 bases from V and 4 bases from J, the junction contained 3 bases not matched to a gene. CDR3 length: 13 amino acids. CDR3 sequence: CASSADRGYGYTF. The CDR3 bases are TGTGCCAGCAGCGCAGACAGGGGCTATGGCTACACCTTC.

V gene TRBV20-1 combines with J gene TRBJ1-5, with 7 bases lining up with TRBD1. CDR1 is DFQATT and CDR2 is SNEGSKA in the germline V gene (reference sequence). V gave up 2 bases and J gave up 3 bases; unmatched junction bases: 10. CDR3 length equals 16 residues. CDR3 region: CSARRTGLVSNQPQHF. CDR3 DNA sequence: TGCAGTGCTAGACGGACAGGACTTGTTTCCAATCAGCCCCAGCATTTT.

This clonotype was observed many times. The chain recombines TRBV6-5 with TRBJ1-1; D unresolved. Per germline, CDR1 MNHEY and CDR2 SVGAGI. CDR3 length: 13 residues. V was trimmed by 6 bases and J by 6 bases, leaving 14 bases between them. CDR3 residues: CASRSPKAPEAFF. The CDR3 bases are TGTGCCAGCAGATCCCCAAAGGCTCCTGAAGCTTTCTTT.